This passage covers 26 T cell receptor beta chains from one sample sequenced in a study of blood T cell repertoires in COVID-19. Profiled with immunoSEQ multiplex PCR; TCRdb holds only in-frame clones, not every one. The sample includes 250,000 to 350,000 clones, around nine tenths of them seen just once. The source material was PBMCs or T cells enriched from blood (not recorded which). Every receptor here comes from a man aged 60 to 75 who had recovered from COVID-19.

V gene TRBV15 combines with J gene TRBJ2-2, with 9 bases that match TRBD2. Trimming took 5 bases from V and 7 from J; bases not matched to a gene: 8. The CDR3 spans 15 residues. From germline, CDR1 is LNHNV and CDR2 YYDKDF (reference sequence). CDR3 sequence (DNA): TGTGCCACCAGCCGAGGACTAGCGTTGGACGGGGAGCTGTTTTTT. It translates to CATSRGLALDGELFF.

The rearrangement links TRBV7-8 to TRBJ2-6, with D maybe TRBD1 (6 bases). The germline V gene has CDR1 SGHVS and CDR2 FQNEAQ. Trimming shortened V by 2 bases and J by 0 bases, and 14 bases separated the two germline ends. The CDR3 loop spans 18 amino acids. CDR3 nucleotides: TGTGCCAGCAGCTTAAGGACAGATCCTCTCTCTGGGGCCAACGTCCTGACTTTC. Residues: CASSLRTDPLSGANVLTF. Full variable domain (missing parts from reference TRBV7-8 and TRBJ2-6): GAGVSQSPRYKVAKRGQDVALRCDPISGHVSLFWYQQALGQGPEFLTYFQNEAQLDKSGLPSDRFFAERPEGSVSTLKIQRTQQEDSAVYLCASSLRTDPLSGANVLTFGAGSRLTVL.

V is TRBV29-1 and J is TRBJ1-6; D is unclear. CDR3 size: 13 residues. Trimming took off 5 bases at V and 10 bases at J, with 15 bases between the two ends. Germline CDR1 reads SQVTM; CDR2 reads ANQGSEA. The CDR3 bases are TGCAGCGTTAGCGAAGCCAAATACTCACCCCTCCACTTT. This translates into CSVSEAKYSPLHF.

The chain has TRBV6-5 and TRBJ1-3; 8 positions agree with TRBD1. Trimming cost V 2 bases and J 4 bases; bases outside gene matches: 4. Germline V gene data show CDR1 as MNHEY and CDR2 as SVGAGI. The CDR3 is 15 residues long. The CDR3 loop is CASSYQGAIGNTIYF. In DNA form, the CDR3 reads TGTGCCAGCAGTTACCAGGGGGCTATCGGAAACACCATATATTTT.

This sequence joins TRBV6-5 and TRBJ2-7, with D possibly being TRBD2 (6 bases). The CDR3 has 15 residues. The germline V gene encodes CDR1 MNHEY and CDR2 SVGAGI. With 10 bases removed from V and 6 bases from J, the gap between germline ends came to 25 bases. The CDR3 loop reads CATTTLGGSLSEQYF. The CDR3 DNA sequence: TGTGCCACAACCACCCTCGGAGGGTCTCTCTCCGAGCAGTACTTC.

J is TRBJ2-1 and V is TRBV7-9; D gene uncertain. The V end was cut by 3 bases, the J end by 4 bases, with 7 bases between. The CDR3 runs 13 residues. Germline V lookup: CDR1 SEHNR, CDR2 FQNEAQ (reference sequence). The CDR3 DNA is TGTGCCAGCAGCTTCGACACATACAATGAGCAGTTCTTC. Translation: CASSFDTYNEQFF.

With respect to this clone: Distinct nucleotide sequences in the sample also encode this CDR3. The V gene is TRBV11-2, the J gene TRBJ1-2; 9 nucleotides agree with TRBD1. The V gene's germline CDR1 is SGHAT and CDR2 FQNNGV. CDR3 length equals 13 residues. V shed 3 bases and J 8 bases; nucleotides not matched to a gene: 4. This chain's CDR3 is CASSFGTGSGYTF. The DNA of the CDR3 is TGTGCCAGCAGCTTCGGGACAGGGAGCGGCTACACCTTC.

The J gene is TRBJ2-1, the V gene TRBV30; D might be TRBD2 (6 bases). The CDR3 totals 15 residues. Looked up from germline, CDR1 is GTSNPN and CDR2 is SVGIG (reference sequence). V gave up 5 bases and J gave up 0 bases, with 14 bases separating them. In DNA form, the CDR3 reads TGTGCCTGGGCGCGAGGGAGGCCCTCCTACAATGAGCAGTTCTTC. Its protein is CAWARGRPSYNEQFF. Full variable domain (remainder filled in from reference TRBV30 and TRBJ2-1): SQTIHQWPATLVQPVGSPLSLECTVEGTSNPNLYWYRQAAGRGLQLLFYSVGIGQISSEVPQNLSASRPQDRQFILSSKKLLLSDSGFYLCAWARGRPSYNEQFFGPGTRLTVL.

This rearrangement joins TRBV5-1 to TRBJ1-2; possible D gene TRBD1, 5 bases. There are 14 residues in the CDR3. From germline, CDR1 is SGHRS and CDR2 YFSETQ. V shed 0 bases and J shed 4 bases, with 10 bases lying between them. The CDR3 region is CASSLAGGTYGYTF. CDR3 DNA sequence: TGCGCCAGCAGCTTGGCCGGGGGTACCTATGGCTACACCTTC.

The CDR3 loop reads CASSHPGKNTEAFF. CDR3 bases: TGCGCCAGCAGCCACCCGGGAAAAAACACTGAAGCTTTCTTT. This chain connects TRBV4-3 to TRBJ1-1; D ambiguous. Per the germline V gene, CDR1 is LGHNA and CDR2 is YSLEER. The germline V and J ends were trimmed by 3 bases and 2 bases, with 10 bases remaining between them. The CDR3 is made up of 14 amino acids.

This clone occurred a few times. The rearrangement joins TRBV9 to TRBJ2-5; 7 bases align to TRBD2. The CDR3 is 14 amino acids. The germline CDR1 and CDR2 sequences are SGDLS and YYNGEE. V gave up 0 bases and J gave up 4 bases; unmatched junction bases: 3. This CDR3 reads CASSVELAGETQYF. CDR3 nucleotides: TGTGCCAGCAGCGTAGAATTAGCGGGAGAGACCCAGTACTTC.

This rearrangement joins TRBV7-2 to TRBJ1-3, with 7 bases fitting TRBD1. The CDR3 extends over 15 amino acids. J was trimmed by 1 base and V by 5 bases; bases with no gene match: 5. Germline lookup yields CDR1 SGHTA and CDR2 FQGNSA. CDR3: CASSVDRASGNTIYF. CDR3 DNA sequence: TGTGCCAGCAGCGTTGACAGGGCTTCTGGAAACACCATATATTTT. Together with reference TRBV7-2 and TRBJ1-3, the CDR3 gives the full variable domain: GAGVSQSPSNKVTEKGKDVELRCDPISGHTALYWYRQSLGQGLEFLIYFQGNSAPDKSGLPSDRFSAERTGGSVSTLTIQRTQQEDSAVYLCASSVDRASGNTIYFGEGSWLTVV.

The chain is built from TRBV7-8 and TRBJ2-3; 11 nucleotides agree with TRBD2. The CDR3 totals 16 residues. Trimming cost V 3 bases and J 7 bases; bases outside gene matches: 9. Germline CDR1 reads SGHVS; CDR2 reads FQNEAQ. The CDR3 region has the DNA TGTGCCAGCAGCTTCCCTAGCGGGGGGACCCCGAATACGCAGTATTTT. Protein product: CASSFPSGGTPNTQYF.

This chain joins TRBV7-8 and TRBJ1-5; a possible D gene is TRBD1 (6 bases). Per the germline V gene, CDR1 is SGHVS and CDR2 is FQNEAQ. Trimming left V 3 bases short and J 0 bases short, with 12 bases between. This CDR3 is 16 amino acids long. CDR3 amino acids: CASSFAGANSNQPQHF. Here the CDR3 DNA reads TGTGCCAGCAGCTTCGCGGGGGCGAATAGCAATCAGCCCCAGCATTTT.

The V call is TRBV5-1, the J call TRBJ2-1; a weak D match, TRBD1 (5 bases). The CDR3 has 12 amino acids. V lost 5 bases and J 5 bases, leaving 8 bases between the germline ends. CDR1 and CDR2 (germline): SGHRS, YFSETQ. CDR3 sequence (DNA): TGCGCCAGCAGAATGGACAACAATGAGCAGTTCTTC. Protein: CASRMDNNEQFF.

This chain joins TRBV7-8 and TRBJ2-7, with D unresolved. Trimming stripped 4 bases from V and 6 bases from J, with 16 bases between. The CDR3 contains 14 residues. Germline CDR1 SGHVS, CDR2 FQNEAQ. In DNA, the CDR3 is TGTGCCAGCAGCTCCCCCGGCGGAGTTGGCGAGCAGTACTTC. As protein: CASSSPGGVGEQYF.

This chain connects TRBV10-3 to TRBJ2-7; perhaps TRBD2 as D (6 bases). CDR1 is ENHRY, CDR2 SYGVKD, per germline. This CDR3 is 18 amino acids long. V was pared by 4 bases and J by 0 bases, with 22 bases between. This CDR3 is CAISGGFSGRIFSYEQYF. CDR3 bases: TGTGCCATCAGTGGGGGGTTTAGCGGCAGGATCTTCTCCTACGAGCAGTACTTC.

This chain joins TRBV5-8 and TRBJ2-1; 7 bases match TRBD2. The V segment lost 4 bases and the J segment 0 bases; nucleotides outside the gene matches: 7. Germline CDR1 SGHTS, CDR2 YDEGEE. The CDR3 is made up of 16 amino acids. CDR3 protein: CASSRGLDSSYNEQFF. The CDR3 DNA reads TGTGCCAGCAGCCGCGGACTAGACAGCTCCTACAATGAGCAGTTCTTC. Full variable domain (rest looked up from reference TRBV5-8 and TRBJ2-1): EAGVTQSPTHLIKTRGQQATLRCSPISGHTSVYWYQQALGLGLQFLLWYDEGEERNRGNFPPRFSGRQFPNYSSELNVNALELEDSALYLCASSRGLDSSYNEQFFGPGTRLTVL.

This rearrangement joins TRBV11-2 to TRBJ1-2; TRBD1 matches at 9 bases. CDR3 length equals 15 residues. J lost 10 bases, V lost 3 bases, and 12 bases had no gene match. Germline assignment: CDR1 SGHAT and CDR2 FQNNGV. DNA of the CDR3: TGTGCCAGCAGCTTGGCCGGACAGGGGATCAGGTCCTACACCTTC. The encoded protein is CASSLAGQGIRSYTF.

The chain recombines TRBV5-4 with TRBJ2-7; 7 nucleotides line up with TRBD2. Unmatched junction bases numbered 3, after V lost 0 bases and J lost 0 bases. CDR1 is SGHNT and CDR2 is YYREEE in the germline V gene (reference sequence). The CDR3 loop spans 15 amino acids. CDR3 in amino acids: CASSLVGRSSYEQYF. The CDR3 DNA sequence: TGTGCCAGCAGCTTGGTCGGGAGGAGCTCCTACGAGCAGTACTTC.

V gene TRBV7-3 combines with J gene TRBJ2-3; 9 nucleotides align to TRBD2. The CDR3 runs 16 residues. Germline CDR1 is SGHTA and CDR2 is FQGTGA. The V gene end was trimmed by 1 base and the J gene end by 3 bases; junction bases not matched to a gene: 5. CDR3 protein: CASSLIPAGGTDTQYF. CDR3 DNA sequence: TGTGCCAGCAGCTTAATCCCGGCGGGGGGGACAGATACGCAGTATTTT.

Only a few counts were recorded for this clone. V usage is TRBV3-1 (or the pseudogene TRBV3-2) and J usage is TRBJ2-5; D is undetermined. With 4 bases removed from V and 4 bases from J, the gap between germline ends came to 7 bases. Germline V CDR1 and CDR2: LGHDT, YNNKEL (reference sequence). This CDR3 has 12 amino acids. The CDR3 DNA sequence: TGTGCCAGCAGCCCGAATAGAGAGACCCAGTACTTC. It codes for CASSPNRETQYF.

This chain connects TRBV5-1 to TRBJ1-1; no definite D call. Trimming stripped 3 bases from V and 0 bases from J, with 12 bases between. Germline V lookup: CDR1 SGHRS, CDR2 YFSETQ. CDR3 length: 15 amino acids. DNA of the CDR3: TGCGCCAGCAGCTATGGGGAGCCTATGAACACTGAAGCTTTCTTT. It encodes CASSYGEPMNTEAFF.

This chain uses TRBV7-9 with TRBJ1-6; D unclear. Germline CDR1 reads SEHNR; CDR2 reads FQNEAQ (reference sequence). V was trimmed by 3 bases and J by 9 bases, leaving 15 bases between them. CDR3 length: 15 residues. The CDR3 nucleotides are TGTGCCAGCAGCTTTAACTCAGGAGGCGGTTCACCCCTCCACTTT. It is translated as CASSFNSGGGSPLHF.

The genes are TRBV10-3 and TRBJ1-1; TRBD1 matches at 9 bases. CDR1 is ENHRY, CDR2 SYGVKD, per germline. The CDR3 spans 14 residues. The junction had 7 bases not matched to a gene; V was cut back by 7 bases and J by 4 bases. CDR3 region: CAINQTGGGTEAFF. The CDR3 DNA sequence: TGTGCCATCAACCAGACAGGGGGAGGCACTGAAGCTTTCTTT.

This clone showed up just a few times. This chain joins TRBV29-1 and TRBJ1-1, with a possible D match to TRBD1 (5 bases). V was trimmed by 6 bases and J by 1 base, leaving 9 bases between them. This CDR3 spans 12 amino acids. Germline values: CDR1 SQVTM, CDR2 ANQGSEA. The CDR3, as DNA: TGCAGCGTCATGGGGCAGAACACTGAAGCTTTCTTT. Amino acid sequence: CSVMGQNTEAFF.